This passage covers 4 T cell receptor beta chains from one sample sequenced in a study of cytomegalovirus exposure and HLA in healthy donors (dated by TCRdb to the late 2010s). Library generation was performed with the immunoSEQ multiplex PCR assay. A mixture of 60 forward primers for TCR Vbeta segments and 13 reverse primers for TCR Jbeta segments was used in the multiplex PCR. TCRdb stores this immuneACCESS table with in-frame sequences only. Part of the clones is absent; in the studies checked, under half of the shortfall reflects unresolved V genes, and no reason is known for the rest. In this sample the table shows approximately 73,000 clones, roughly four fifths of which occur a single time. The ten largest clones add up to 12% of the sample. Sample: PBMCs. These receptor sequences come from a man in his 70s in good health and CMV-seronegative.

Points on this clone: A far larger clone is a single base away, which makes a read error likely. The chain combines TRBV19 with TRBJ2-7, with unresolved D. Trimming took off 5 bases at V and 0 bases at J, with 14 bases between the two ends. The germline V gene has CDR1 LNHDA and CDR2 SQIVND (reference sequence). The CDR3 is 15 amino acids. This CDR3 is CASSANRHSSYEQYF. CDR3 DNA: TGTGCCAGTAGTGCCAACCGGCACAGCTCCTACGAGCAGTACTTC. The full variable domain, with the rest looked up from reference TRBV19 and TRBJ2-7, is DGGITQSPKYLFRKEGQNVTLSCEQNLNHDAMYWYRQDPGQGLRLIYYSQIVNDFQKGDIAEGYSVSREKKESFPLTVTSAQKNPTAFYLCASSANRHSSYEQYFGPGTRLTVT.

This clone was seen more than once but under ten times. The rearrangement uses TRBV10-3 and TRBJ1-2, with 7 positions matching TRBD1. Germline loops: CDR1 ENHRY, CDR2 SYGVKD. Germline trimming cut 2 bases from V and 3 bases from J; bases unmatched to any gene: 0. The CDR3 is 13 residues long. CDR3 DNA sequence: TGTGCCATCAGTGAGACAGGGGACTATGGCTACACCTTC. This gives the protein CAISETGDYGYTF.

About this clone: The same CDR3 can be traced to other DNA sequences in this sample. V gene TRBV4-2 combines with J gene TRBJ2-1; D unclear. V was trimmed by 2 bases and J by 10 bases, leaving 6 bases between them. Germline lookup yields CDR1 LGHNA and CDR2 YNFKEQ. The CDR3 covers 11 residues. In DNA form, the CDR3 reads TGTGCCAGCAGCCAAACAGACGAGCAGTTCTTC. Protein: CASSQTDEQFF.

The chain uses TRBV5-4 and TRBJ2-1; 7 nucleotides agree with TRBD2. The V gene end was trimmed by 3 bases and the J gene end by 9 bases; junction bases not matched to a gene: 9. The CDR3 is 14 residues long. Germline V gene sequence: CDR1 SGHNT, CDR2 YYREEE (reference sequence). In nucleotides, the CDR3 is TGTGCCAGCAGCTCCGGGACTAACTATGGTGAGCAGTTCTTC. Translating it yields CASSSGTNYGEQFF.